What follows are 15 T cell receptor beta chains derived from one specimen sequenced in a study of cytomegalovirus exposure and HLA in healthy donors (dated by TCRdb to the late 2010s). The library was made by the immunoSEQ multiplex PCR assay. For the multiplex PCR, a mixture combining 60 forward primers for TCR Vbeta segments and 13 reverse primers for TCR Jbeta segments was used. As stored in TCRdb, this immuneACCESS dataset retains in-frame rearrangements with V and J assigned. A fraction of the clones does not appear; measured against another copy, unresolved V genes explain less than half of the discrepancy, and the remainder lacks a known reason. Present in this sample are about 190,000 clones, around 87% of which were seen just once. Approximately 1.7% of the sample comes from the top ten. The sample comprised PBMCs. These receptors all come from a woman younger than 30 in good health and CMV-seronegative.

The J gene is TRBJ2-5, the V gene TRBV7-3; 8 bases match TRBD1. The V and J ends lost 1 base and 2 bases, in that order; junction bases with no gene match: 6. This CDR3 spans 16 amino acids. Germline assignment: CDR1 SGHTA and CDR2 FQGTGA. The CDR3 loop is CASSLNGQGTQETQYF. CDR3 DNA sequence: TGTGCCAGCAGCTTAAACGGACAGGGCACGCAAGAGACCCAGTACTTC.

The J gene is TRBJ1-5, the V gene TRBV7-8, with a possible D match to TRBD1 (5 bases). Trimming took 4 bases from V and 9 from J, leaving 13 bases between them. Germline-derived CDR1 and CDR2 are SGHVS and FQNEAQ. This CDR3 is built from 13 residues. The CDR3 region is CASSSGGALPQHF. CDR3 DNA: TGTGCCAGCAGCTCAGGCGGGGCCCTGCCCCAGCATTTT. Full variable domain (rest looked up from reference TRBV7-8 and TRBJ1-5): GAGVSQSPRYKVAKRGQDVALRCDPISGHVSLFWYQQALGQGPEFLTYFQNEAQLDKSGLPSDRFFAERPEGSVSTLKIQRTQQEDSAVYLCASSSGGALPQHFGDGTRLSIL.

The J gene is TRBJ1-1, the V gene TRBV27; no clear D. V was pared by 3 bases and J by 5 bases, with 10 bases between. From germline, CDR1 is MNHEY and CDR2 SMNVEV (reference sequence). The CDR3 runs 13 residues. In DNA, the CDR3 is TGTGCCAGCAGTTTGCAAGCGGGGACTGAAGCTTTCTTT. Its translation: CASSLQAGTEAFF.

The genes are TRBV9 and TRBJ2-2; maybe TRBD1 (6 bases). Germline V lookup: CDR1 SGDLS, CDR2 YYNGEE. The CDR3 is 14 amino acids. The V end was cut by 5 bases, the J end by 0 bases, with 8 bases between. The CDR3 DNA follows: TGTGCCAGCAGAAACAGGGCGAACACCGGGGAGCTGTTTTTT. Its protein is CASRNRANTGELFF. Full variable domain (rest looked up from reference TRBV9 and TRBJ2-2): DSGVTQTPKHLITATGQRVTLRCSPRSGDLSVYWYQQSLDQGLQFLIQYYNGEERAKGNILERFSAQQFPDLHSELNLSSLELGDSALYFCASRNRANTGELFFGEGSRLTVL.

The chain employs TRBV6-1 and TRBJ2-7, with TRBD2 matching over 7 bases. With 0 bases clipped from V and 5 bases from J, the junction kept 7 bases outside the gene matches. This CDR3 has 15 residues. The V gene's germline CDR1 is MNHNS and CDR2 SASEGT. CDR3 nucleotide sequence: TGTGCCAGCAGTGAAGCCCCAGCGGGGACTAACGAGCAGTACTTC. Its protein is CASSEAPAGTNEQYF.

The V call is TRBV5-6, the J call TRBJ2-1; possible D gene TRBD1, 6 bases. With 7 bases removed from V and 4 bases from J, the gap between germline ends came to 18 bases. CDR1 is SGHDT and CDR2 is YYEEEE in the germline V gene. The CDR3 length is 15 residues. The CDR3 nucleotides are TGTGCCAGCCGCACAGGACAGTTCAAGTACAATGAGCAGTTCTTC. It codes for CASRTGQFKYNEQFF.

This chain uses TRBV6-4 with TRBJ1-1; D might be TRBD1 (5 bases). V dropped 3 bases and J dropped 7 bases, with 15 bases sitting between them. The CDR3 runs to 14 residues. CDR1 is MRHNA, CDR2 SNTAGT, per germline. The CDR3 protein is CASSDSDSSDEAFF. The CDR3 DNA reads TGTGCCAGCAGTGATTCCGACAGCTCGGATGAAGCTTTCTTT.

Only one count was recorded for this clone. The chain couples TRBV21-1 to TRBJ2-3; the D call TRBD1 from the table was never checked on the DNA. TRBV21-1 is designated a pseudogene. The CDR3 consists of 16 residues. The CDR3 sequence: CASSEPRTGCTDTQYF. The CDR3 bases are TGTGCCAGCAGCGAACCCCGGACAGGGTGCACAGATACGCAGTATTTT.

Only a few counts were recorded for this clone. V and J are TRBV5-6 and TRBJ1-3; no firm D call. With 3 bases removed from V and 0 bases from J, the gap between germline ends came to 13 bases. From germline, CDR1 is SGHDT and CDR2 YYEEEE. The CDR3 sequence is 16 residues long. The CDR3 sequence: CASSSTTRASGNTIYF. DNA of the CDR3: TGTGCCAGCAGCTCTACCACGAGGGCCTCTGGAAACACCATATATTTT.

The chain combines TRBV5-8 with TRBJ1-2; 9 positions match TRBD1. The germline V gene has CDR1 SGHTS and CDR2 YDEGEE. J was trimmed by 7 bases and V by 2 bases; bases with no gene match: 6. The CDR3 loop spans 14 amino acids. CDR3 sequence: CASSLRDRVRGYTF. CDR3 sequence (DNA): TGTGCCAGCAGCTTAAGGGACAGGGTTCGTGGCTACACCTTC.

This chain connects TRBV5-4 to TRBJ1-1; 9 bases are shared with TRBD1. The germline V gene has CDR1 SGHNT and CDR2 YYREEE (reference sequence). The CDR3 is 15 amino acids. The J segment lost 0 bases and the V segment lost 4 bases, leaving 4 bases of the junction unmatched. In nucleotides, the CDR3 is TGTGCCAGCAGCCACCGGGACAGGGTGAACACTGAAGCTTTCTTT. Translated: CASSHRDRVNTEAFF.

This clone has more than one count but fewer than ten. The V gene is TRBV19, the J gene TRBJ2-7; 9 bases align to TRBD2. From germline, CDR1 is LNHDA and CDR2 SQIVND (reference sequence). The CDR3 runs to 15 residues. Trimming cost V 6 bases and J 2 bases; bases outside gene matches: 8. The CDR3 spells CASSLFAGGPYEQYF. For the CDR3, the DNA is TGTGCCAGTAGCTTGTTCGCGGGGGGGCCCTACGAGCAGTACTTC.

The gene calls are TRBV5-3 and TRBJ2-7, with 12 bases lining up with TRBD2. TRBV5-3 is sorted into the ORF group, with uncertain function. The V and J ends lost 4 bases and 6 bases, in that order; junction bases with no gene match: 5. This CDR3 has 14 residues. CDR3 nucleotide sequence: TGTGCCAGAAGCGGGGGACTAGCGGGCGTCGAGCAGTACTTC. Translation: CARSGGLAGVEQYF.

The gene calls are TRBV29-1 and TRBJ2-7; 11 bases fit TRBD1. The germline CDR1 and CDR2 sequences are SQVTM and ANQGSEA. J lost 7 bases, V lost 3 bases, and 2 bases had no gene match. The CDR3 extends over 12 amino acids. Here the CDR3 reads CSVEGQGGEQYF. CDR3 DNA sequence: TGCAGCGTTGAGGGACAGGGGGGAGAGCAGTACTTC.

The chain employs TRBV6-5 and TRBJ1-1, with 7 nucleotides matching TRBD1. The CDR3 length is 15 residues. The junction had 5 bases not matched to a gene; V was cut back by 0 bases and J by 4 bases. CDR1 is MNHEY, CDR2 SVGAGI, per germline. In DNA form, the CDR3 reads TGTGCCAGCAGTTACTCGACAGGGCCGGGCACTGAAGCTTTCTTT. Translated: CASSYSTGPGTEAFF.